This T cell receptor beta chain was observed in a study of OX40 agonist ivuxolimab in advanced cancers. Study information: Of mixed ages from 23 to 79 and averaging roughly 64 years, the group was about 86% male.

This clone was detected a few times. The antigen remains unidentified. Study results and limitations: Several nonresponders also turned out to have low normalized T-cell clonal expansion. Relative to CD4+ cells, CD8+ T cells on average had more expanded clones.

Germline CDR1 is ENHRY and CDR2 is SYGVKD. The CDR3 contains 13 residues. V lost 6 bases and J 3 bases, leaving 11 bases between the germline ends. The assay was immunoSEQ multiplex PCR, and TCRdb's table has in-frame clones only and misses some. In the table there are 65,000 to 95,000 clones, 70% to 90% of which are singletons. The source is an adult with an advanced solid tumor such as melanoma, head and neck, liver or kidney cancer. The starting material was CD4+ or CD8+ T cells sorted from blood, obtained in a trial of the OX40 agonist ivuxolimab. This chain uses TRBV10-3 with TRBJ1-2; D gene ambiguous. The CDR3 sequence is CAISGVVDYGYTF. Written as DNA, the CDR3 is TGTGCCATCAGCGGGGTGGTTGACTATGGCTACACCTTC.